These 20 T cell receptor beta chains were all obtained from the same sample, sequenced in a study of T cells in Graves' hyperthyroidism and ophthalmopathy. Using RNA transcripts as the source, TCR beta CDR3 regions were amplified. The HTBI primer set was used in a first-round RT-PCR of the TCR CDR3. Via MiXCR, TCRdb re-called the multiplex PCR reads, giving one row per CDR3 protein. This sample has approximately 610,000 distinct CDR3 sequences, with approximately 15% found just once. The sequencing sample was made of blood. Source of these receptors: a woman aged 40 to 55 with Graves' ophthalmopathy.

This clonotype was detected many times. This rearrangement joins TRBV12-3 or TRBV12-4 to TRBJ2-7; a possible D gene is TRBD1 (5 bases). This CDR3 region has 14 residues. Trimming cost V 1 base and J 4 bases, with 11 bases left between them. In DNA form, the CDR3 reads TGTGCCAGCAGTTTAGGGGGCCGATTTTACGAGCAGTACTTC. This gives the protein CASSLGGRFYEQYF.

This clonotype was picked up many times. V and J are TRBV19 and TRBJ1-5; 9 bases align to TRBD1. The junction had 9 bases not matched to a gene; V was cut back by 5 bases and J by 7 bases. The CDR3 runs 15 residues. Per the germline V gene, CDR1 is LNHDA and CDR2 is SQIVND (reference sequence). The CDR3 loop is CASSSEQGAIQPQHF. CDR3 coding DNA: TGTGCCAGTAGTTCAGAACAGGGGGCAATCCAGCCCCAGCATTTT.

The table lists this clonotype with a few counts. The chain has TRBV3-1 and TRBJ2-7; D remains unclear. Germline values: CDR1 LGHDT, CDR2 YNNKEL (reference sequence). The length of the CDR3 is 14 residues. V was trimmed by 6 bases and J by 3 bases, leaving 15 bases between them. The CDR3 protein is CASSPKVGYYEQYF. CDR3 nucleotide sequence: TGTGCCAGCAGTCCGAAGGTTGGGTACTACGAGCAGTACTTC.

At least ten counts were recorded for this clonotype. The CDR3 nucleotides read TGTGCCAGCAGTGTGGGGGGAAACATTCAGTACTTC. Encoded protein: CASSVGGNIQYF. The genes are TRBV6-1 and TRBJ2-4; D may be TRBD2 (6 bases). The germline V gene encodes CDR1 MNHNS and CDR2 SASEGT. CDR3 length: 12 residues. V was cut by 4 bases and J by 6 bases, with 7 bases left in between.

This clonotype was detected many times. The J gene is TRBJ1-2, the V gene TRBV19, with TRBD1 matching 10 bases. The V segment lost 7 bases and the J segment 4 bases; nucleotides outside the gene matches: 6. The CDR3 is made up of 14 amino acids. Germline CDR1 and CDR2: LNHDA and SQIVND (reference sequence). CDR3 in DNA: TGTGCCAGTATGCCTGGACAGGGGGTCTATGGCTACACCTTC. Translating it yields CASMPGQGVYGYTF.

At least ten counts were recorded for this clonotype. The CDR3 loop reads CASSSEDNTGELFF. DNA of the CDR3: TGTGCCAGCAGTTCGGAGGACAACACCGGGGAGCTGTTTTTT. The V and J genes are TRBV6-5 and TRBJ2-2; D is perhaps TRBD2 (5 bases). Germline loops: CDR1 MNHEY, CDR2 SVGAGI. The V gene lost 4 bases and the J gene lost 2 bases, with 8 bases spanning the gap. This CDR3 is 14 amino acids long.

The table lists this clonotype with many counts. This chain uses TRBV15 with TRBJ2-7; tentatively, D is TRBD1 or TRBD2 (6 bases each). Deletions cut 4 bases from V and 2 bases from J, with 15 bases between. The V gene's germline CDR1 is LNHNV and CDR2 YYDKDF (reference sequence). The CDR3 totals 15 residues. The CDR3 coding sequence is TGTGCCACCAGCATAGAGGGGGGAATAACCTACGAGCAGTACTTC. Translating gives CATSIEGGITYEQYF. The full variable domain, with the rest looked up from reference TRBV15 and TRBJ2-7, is DAMVIQNPRYQVTQFGKPVTLSCSQTLNHNVMYWYQQKSSQAPKLLFHYYDKDFNNEADTPDNFQSRRPNTSFCFLDIRSPGLGDTAMYLCATSIEGGITYEQYFGPGTRLTVT.

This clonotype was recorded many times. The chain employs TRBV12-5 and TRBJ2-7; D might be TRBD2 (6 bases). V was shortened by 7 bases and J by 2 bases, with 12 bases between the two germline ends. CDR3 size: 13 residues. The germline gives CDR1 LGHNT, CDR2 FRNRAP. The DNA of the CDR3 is TGTGCTAGTGCCTTAGGAGGGACCTACGAGCAGTACTTC. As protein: CASALGGTYEQYF.

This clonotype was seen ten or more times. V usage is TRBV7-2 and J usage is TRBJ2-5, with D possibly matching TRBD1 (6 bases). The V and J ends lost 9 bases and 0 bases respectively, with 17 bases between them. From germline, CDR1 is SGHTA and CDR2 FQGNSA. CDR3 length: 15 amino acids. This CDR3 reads CASRRDTIYQETQYF. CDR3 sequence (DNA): TGTGCCAGTCGACGGGACACAATATACCAAGAGACCCAGTACTTC.

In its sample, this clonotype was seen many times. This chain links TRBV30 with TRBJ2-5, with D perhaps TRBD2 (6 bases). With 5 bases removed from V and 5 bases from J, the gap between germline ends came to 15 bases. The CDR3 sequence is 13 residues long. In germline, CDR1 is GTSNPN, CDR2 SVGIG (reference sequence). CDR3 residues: CAWEGFGGETQYF. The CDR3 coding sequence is TGTGCCTGGGAGGGGTTTGGGGGGGAGACCCAGTACTTC.

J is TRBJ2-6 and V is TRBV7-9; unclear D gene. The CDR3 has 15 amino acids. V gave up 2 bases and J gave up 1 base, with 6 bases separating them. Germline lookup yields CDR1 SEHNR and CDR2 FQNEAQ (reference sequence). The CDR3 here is CASSLFGSGANVLTF. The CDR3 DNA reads TGTGCCAGCAGCTTATTCGGGTCTGGGGCCAACGTCCTGACTTTC.

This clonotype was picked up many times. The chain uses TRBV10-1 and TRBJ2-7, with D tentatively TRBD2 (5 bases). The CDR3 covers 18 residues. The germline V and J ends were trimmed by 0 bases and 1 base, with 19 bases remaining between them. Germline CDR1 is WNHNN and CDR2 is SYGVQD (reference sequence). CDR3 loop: CASSESGGMIALSYEQYF. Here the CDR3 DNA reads TGCGCCAGCAGTGAGTCCGGAGGAATGATAGCCCTATCCTACGAGCAGTACTTC.

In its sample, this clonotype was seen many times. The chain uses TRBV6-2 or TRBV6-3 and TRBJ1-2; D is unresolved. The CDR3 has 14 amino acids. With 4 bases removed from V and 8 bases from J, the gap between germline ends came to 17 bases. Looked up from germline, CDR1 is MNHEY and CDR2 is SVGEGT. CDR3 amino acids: CASSSRGQAEGYTF. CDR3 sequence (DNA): TGTGCCAGCAGTTCCCGAGGGCAGGCGGAGGGCTACACCTTC.

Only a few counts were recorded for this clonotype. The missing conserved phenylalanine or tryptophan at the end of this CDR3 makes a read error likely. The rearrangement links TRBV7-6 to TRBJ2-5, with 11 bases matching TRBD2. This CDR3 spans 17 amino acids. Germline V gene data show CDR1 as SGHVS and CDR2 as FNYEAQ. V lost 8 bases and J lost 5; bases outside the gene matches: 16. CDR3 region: CASGWLAGGGLAETQYL. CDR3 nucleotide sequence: TGTGCCAGCGGTTGGCTAGCGGGAGGCGGATTGGCGGAGACCCAGTACCTC.

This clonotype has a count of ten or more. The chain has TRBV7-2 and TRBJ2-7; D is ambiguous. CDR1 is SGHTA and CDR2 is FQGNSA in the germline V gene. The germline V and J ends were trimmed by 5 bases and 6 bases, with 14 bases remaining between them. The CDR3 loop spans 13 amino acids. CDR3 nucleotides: TGTGCCAGCAGCCCCCGGGTAACGGGCGAGCAGTACTTC. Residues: CASSPRVTGEQYF.

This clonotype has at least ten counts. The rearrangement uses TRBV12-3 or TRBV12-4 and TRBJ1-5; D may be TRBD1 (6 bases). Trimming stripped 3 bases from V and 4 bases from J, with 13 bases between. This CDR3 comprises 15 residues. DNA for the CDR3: TGTGCCAGCAGTTTCTCAGGGGACCTTAATCAGCCCCAGCATTTT. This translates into CASSFSGDLNQPQHF.

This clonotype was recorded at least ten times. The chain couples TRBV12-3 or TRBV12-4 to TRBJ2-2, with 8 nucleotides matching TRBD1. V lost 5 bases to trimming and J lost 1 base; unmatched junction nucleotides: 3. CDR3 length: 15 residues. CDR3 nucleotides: TGTGCCAGCAGTGGGGACAGGAAGAACACCGGGGAGCTGTTTTTT. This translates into CASSGDRKNTGELFF.

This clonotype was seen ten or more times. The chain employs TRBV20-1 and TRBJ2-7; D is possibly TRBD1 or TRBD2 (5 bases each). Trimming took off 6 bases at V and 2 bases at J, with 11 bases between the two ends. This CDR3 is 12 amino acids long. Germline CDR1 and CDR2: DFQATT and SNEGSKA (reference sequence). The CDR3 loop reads CSANRDPYEQYF. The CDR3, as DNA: TGCAGTGCGAACCGGGACCCCTACGAGCAGTACTTC.

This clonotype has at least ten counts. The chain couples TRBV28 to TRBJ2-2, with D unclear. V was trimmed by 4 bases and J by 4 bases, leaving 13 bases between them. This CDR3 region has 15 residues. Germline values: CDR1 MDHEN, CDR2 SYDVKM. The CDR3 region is CASSSTGAVTGELFF. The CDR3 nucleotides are TGTGCCAGCAGTTCGACTGGAGCCGTCACCGGGGAGCTGTTTTTT.

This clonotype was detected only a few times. In DNA form, the CDR3 reads TGCGCCAGCAGCCCCCAAGGCGGTGGGGCTATGAACACTGAAGCTTTCTTT. It codes for CASSPQGGGAMNTEAFF. The rearrangement links TRBV4-3 to TRBJ1-1, with D possibly being TRBD1 (5 bases). The CDR3 runs 17 residues. Between the trimmed V and J ends, which lost 4 bases and 0 bases, there was a span of 18 bases. Germline CDR1 reads LGHNA; CDR2 reads YSLEER.